The 30 T cell receptor beta chains in this list originate from one sample, sequenced in a study of T cell responses to AZD1222 COVID-19 vaccine. Generated by immunoSEQ multiplex PCR, the TCRdb table keeps only in-frame clones and is missing some. The data contain some 100,000 clones, around 83% of them singletons. The specimen was peripheral blood, collected 28 days after the second AZD1222 dose. The receptors stem from an adult who received the AZD1222 COVID-19 vaccine.

The gene calls are TRBV4-3 and TRBJ2-1, with 10 bases identical to TRBD2. This CDR3 is built from 16 residues. After removal of 2 bases from V and 0 bases from J, the junction contained 1 base not matched to a gene. In germline, CDR1 is LGHNA, CDR2 YSLEER. CDR3 in amino acids: CASSQLAGDSYNEQFF. The CDR3 DNA reads TGCGCCAGCAGCCAACTAGCGGGGGACTCCTACAATGAGCAGTTCTTC.

The rearrangement joins TRBV11-3 to TRBJ1-3, with a possible D match to TRBD1 (6 bases). Deletions cut 6 bases from V and 2 bases from J, with 14 bases between. CDR1 is SGHNT, CDR2 YENEEA, per germline. The CDR3 loop spans 15 amino acids. Written as DNA, the CDR3 is TGTGCCAGCAGTGACACAGGGTTCGCTGGAAACACCATATATTTT. Translating gives CASSDTGFAGNTIYF. Variable domain in full (rest from reference TRBV11-3 and TRBJ1-3): EAGVVQSPRYKIIEKKQPVAFWCNPISGHNTLYWYLQNLGQGPELLIRYENEEAVDDSQLPKDRFSAERLKGVDSTLKIQPAELGDSAVYLCASSDTGFAGNTIYFGEGSWLTVV.

The V call is TRBV27, the J call TRBJ2-4, with 10 bases matching TRBD2. The germline gives CDR1 MNHEY, CDR2 SMNVEV (reference sequence). J lost 5 bases, V lost 5 bases, and 6 bases had no gene match. CDR3 length equals 15 residues. CDR3 nucleotides: TGTGCCAGCAGTCAGAGCGGGAGGGCCGAAAACATTCAGTACTTC. As protein: CASSQSGRAENIQYF.

This chain uses TRBV3-1 (or the pseudogene TRBV3-2) with TRBJ1-3; 8 bases match TRBD1. The germline CDR1 and CDR2 sequences are LGHDT and YNNKEL (reference sequence). There are 16 residues in the CDR3. V gave up 4 bases and J gave up 4 bases; unmatched junction bases: 9. CDR3 DNA: TGTGCCAGCAGCCTTGGGGACAGGTTACGAGGAAACACCATATATTTT. It translates to CASSLGDRLRGNTIYF.

The chain joins TRBV6-1 to TRBJ2-1, with a possible D match to TRBD2 (6 bases). From germline, CDR1 is MNHNS and CDR2 SASEGT. This CDR3 is 15 amino acids long. Trimming left V 5 bases short and J 0 bases short, with 11 bases between. The CDR3 spells CASSSQTSSYNEQFF. The CDR3 DNA reads as TGTGCCAGCAGTTCTCAGACTAGCTCCTACAATGAGCAGTTCTTC.

This clone has more than one count but fewer than ten. The rearrangement links TRBV5-1 to TRBJ1-4, with D uncertain. Trimming removed 0 bases from V and 7 bases from J, with 7 bases in between. Germline V CDR1 and CDR2: SGHRS, YFSETQ. This CDR3 contains 13 residues. In DNA form, the CDR3 reads TGCGCCAGCAGCTTGGGTCTGGGTGAAAAACTGTTTTTT. Its protein product is CASSLGLGEKLFF.

The rearrangement links TRBV19 to TRBJ1-2, with D possibly TRBD1 on 5 matching bases. Trimming shortened V by 6 bases and J by 3 bases, and 14 bases separated the two germline ends. The germline V gene has CDR1 LNHDA and CDR2 SQIVND (reference sequence). This CDR3 has 14 residues. The CDR3 here is CASRTSGLDYGYTF. The CDR3, as DNA: TGTGCCAGTAGGACCTCGGGGCTTGACTATGGCTACACCTTC.

J is TRBJ2-1 and V is TRBV10-1; D is possibly TRBD1 or TRBD2 (5 bases each). Germline assignment: CDR1 WNHNN and CDR2 SYGVQD (reference sequence). The length of the CDR3 is 20 residues. V was clipped by 2 bases and J by 0 bases, with 23 bases between them. The CDR3 spells CASSEVRDGELRNSYNEQFF. In nucleotides, the CDR3 is TGCGCCAGCAGTGAGGTTCGGGACGGGGAGCTCCGGAACTCCTACAATGAGCAGTTCTTC.

This sequence joins TRBV5-1 and TRBJ2-7, with 13 bases lining up with TRBD2. V lost 0 bases to trimming and J lost 2 bases; unmatched junction nucleotides: 2. Germline lookup yields CDR1 SGHRS and CDR2 YFSETQ. This CDR3 contains 16 residues. As DNA, the CDR3 is TGCGCCAGCAGCTTGGGGACTAGCGGGAGTGCCTACGAGCAGTACTTC. Translating it yields CASSLGTSGSAYEQYF.

The chain joins TRBV4-1 to TRBJ1-1; TRBD1 agrees at 8 bases. V lost 3 bases and J lost 10; bases outside the gene matches: 10. CDR1 is MGHRA, CDR2 YSYEKL, per germline. This CDR3 has 14 amino acids. The CDR3 nucleotides are TGCGCCAGCAGCCAGACAACCCCACAGGGGGGAGCTTTCTTT. This encodes CASSQTTPQGGAFF.

As regards this clone: The same CDR3 can be traced to other DNA sequences in this sample. V usage is TRBV27 and J usage is TRBJ1-1; TRBD1 might be the D (6 bases). This CDR3 is 15 amino acids long. Per the germline V gene, CDR1 is MNHEY and CDR2 is SMNVEV (reference sequence). Trimming took off 0 bases at V and 2 bases at J, with 10 bases between the two ends. The CDR3 sequence: CASSLSRTANTEAFF. CDR3 DNA sequence: TGTGCCAGCAGTTTATCCCGGACAGCTAACACTGAAGCTTTCTTT.

This rearrangement joins TRBV14 to TRBJ2-7; 14 bases match TRBD2. Losses at the gene ends were 3 bases for V and 3 bases for J; bases not matched to a gene: 13. Per the germline V gene, CDR1 is SGHDN and CDR2 is FVKESK. CDR3 size: 19 residues. The CDR3 nucleotides read TGTGCCAGCAGCCAGCGACTAGCGGGGGGGATATCAAGAAACTACGAGCAGTACTTC. This sequence encodes CASSQRLAGGISRNYEQYF. The full variable domain, with the rest looked up from reference TRBV14 and TRBJ2-7, is EAGVTQFPSHSVIEKGQTVTLRCDPISGHDNLYWYRRVMGKEIKFLLHFVKESKQDESGMPNNRFLAERTGGTYSTLKVQPAELEDSGVYFCASSQRLAGGISRNYEQYFGPGTRLTVT.

This clone was seen a single time. The rearrangement joins TRBV30 to TRBJ1-2; a weak D match, TRBD1 (5 bases). Germline assignment: CDR1 GTSNPN and CDR2 SVGIG (reference sequence). The CDR3 extends over 14 amino acids. V gave up 5 bases and J gave up 3 bases, with 16 bases separating them. The CDR3 protein is CAWGSGTGHYGYTF. The CDR3 DNA follows: TGTGCCTGGGGCTCCGGGACGGGGCACTATGGCTACACCTTC.

V usage is TRBV5-1 and J usage is TRBJ2-1; 9 bases line up with TRBD1. V shed 4 bases and J 2 bases; nucleotides not matched to a gene: 7. Germline V CDR1 and CDR2: SGHRS, YFSETQ. The CDR3 runs to 16 residues. The CDR3 region has the DNA TGCGCCAGCAGCAAAAGCCGGGACAGGGCCTACAATGAGCAGTTCTTC. It yields the protein CASSKSRDRAYNEQFF.

The V call is TRBV5-1, the J call TRBJ1-1, with 11 bases identical to TRBD1. The trim removed 1 base at V and 4 bases at J, leaving 6 bases unmatched. This CDR3 is built from 16 residues. Germline CDR1 SGHRS, CDR2 YFSETQ. CDR3 in amino acids: CASSLLGQGVGTEAFF. The DNA of the CDR3 is TGCGCCAGCAGCTTGCTGGGACAGGGGGTTGGCACTGAAGCTTTCTTT. The entire variable domain, with the rest obtained from reference TRBV5-1 and TRBJ1-1, is as follows: KAGVTQTPRYLIKTRGQQVTLSCSPISGHRSVSWYQQTPGQGLQFLFEYFSETQRNKGNFPGRFSGRQFSNSRSEMNVSTLELGDSALYLCASSLLGQGVGTEAFFGQGTRLTVV.

A single count supports this clone. The V gene is TRBV7-2, the J gene TRBJ2-2, with 10 bases lining up with TRBD2. In germline, CDR1 is SGHTA, CDR2 FQGNSA. With V trimmed by 5 bases and J by 7 bases, 7 bases remained unmatched. This CDR3 spans 15 amino acids. The chain's CDR3 is CASSGGLALGGELFF. The CDR3 DNA follows: TGTGCCAGCAGCGGGGGACTAGCGTTAGGCGGGGAGCTGTTTTTT.

This chain links TRBV30 with TRBJ2-1; maybe TRBD1 (5 bases). The ends were cut back, 4 bases at V and 6 bases at J, with 13 bases in the middle. This CDR3 has 13 amino acids. Germline V gene lookup returns CDR1 GTSNPN and CDR2 SVGIG (reference sequence). This CDR3 reads CAWTVQVSNEQFF. CDR3 bases: TGTGCCTGGACCGTACAGGTCTCCAATGAGCAGTTCTTC.

The chain carries TRBV27 and TRBJ2-7; D is perhaps TRBD1 or TRBD2 (5 bases each). V gave up 5 bases and J gave up 3 bases, with 14 bases separating them. Germline assignment: CDR1 MNHEY and CDR2 SMNVEV (reference sequence). There are 14 residues in the CDR3. The CDR3 coding sequence is TGTGCCAGCAGTCCAACGGGACGGAGCTACGAGCAGTACTTC. Its protein is CASSPTGRSYEQYF.

The chain employs TRBV7-9 and TRBJ2-1; 9 nucleotides align to TRBD2. CDR3 length: 19 amino acids. Germline loops: CDR1 SEHNR, CDR2 FQNEAQ (reference sequence). V was clipped by 3 bases and J by 4 bases; unmatched bases: 16. Written as DNA, the CDR3 is TGTGCCAGCAGCTTTGGGCTAGCGGGACGAGGAAAGGTATACAATGAGCAGTTCTTC. It is translated as CASSFGLAGRGKVYNEQFF. Complete variable domain (other parts from reference TRBV7-9 and TRBJ2-1): DTGVSQNPRHKITKRGQNVTFRCDPISEHNRLYWYRQTLGQGPEFLTYFQNEAQLEKSRLLSDRFSAERPKGSFSTLEIQRTEQGDSAMYLCASSFGLAGRGKVYNEQFFGPGTRLTVL.

This chain joins TRBV6-5 and TRBJ2-7; possible D gene TRBD1, 5 bases. The germline CDR1 and CDR2 sequences are MNHEY and SVGAGI. This CDR3 has 14 amino acids. Trimming removed 6 bases from V and 1 base from J, with 13 bases in between. This chain's CDR3 is CASSYRQTSYEQYF. The CDR3 DNA follows: TGTGCCAGCAGCTACCGACAGACATCCTACGAGCAGTACTTC.

The CDR3 coding sequence is TGTGCCAGCAGCTTAACTGGGGGCGGTCAGCCCCAGCATTTT. It yields the protein CASSLTGGGQPQHF. The chain combines TRBV7-9 with TRBJ1-5; perhaps TRBD1 as D (6 bases). The CDR3 spans 14 residues. Germline values: CDR1 SEHNR, CDR2 FQNEAQ (reference sequence). The V and J ends lost 2 bases and 6 bases respectively, with 11 bases between them.

This rearrangement joins TRBV9 to TRBJ2-7, with 7 bases identical to TRBD2. Trimming at V came to 0 bases and at J to 4 bases, leaving 4 bases not matched to a gene. Germline V gene lookup returns CDR1 SGDLS and CDR2 YYNGEE. This CDR3 is 14 amino acids long. CDR3 nucleotide sequence: TGTGCCAGCAGCGTAGGCGGGAGTACTTACGAGCAGTACTTC. Translating gives CASSVGGSTYEQYF.

The genes are TRBV5-1 and TRBJ2-1; 9 bases match TRBD2. The junction had 6 bases not matched to a gene; V was cut back by 1 base and J by 7 bases. The CDR3 is 15 amino acids. CDR1 is SGHRS, CDR2 YFSETQ, per germline. CDR3 amino acids: CASSLISGGGNEQFF. DNA for the CDR3: TGCGCCAGCAGCTTGATTAGCGGGGGAGGGAATGAGCAGTTCTTC.

V gene TRBV24-1 combines with J gene TRBJ2-7; TRBD1 agrees at 9 bases. With 7 bases clipped from V and 3 bases from J, the junction kept 9 bases outside the gene matches. CDR3 length: 15 amino acids. Per germline, CDR1 KGHDR and CDR2 SFDVKD. The CDR3: CATSPGQGSLYEQYF. CDR3 in DNA: TGTGCCACCAGCCCGGGACAGGGCTCCCTCTACGAGCAGTACTTC.

The chain uses TRBV11-2 and TRBJ2-1, with TRBD1 matching 10 bases. Germline lookup yields CDR1 SGHAT and CDR2 FQNNGV. This CDR3 spans 15 amino acids. The V segment lost 0 bases and the J segment 8 bases; nucleotides outside the gene matches: 4. The DNA of the CDR3 is TGTGCCAGCAGCTTAGATGAGACAGGGGGCTATGAGCAGTTCTTC. Its translation is CASSLDETGGYEQFF. The complete variable domain, with remaining parts taken from reference TRBV11-2 and TRBJ2-1, reads EAGVAQSPRYKIIEKRQSVAFWCNPISGHATLYWYQQILGQGPKLLIQFQNNGVVDDSQLPKDRFSAERLKGVDSTLKIQPAKLEDSAVYLCASSLDETGGYEQFFGPGTRLTVL.

The rearrangement uses TRBV29-1 and TRBJ1-1, with no clear D. Germline V gene sequence: CDR1 SQVTM, CDR2 ANQGSEA. V was shortened by 2 bases and J by 4 bases, with 11 bases between the two germline ends. CDR3 length equals 13 residues. The CDR3 coding sequence is TGCAGCGTTGAACGGGGAAGGTCCACTGAAGCTTTCTTT. Protein product: CSVERGRSTEAFF.

The rearrangement joins TRBV30 to TRBJ1-1; D might be TRBD1 (5 bases). V was clipped by 5 bases and J by 5 bases, with 12 bases between them. Germline assignment: CDR1 GTSNPN and CDR2 SVGIG (reference sequence). The CDR3 length is 12 residues. This chain's CDR3 is CAWEEGRTEAFF. The DNA for the CDR3 is TGTGCCTGGGAAGAGGGGAGGACTGAAGCTTTCTTT.

The V gene is TRBV28, the J gene TRBJ1-2; tentatively, D is TRBD1 (5 bases). In germline, CDR1 is MDHEN, CDR2 SYDVKM. The CDR3 is made up of 15 amino acids. V was shortened by 4 bases and J by 1 base, with 13 bases between the two germline ends. CDR3 DNA: TGTGCCAGCAGTTCTCCCGGGGCAGATAACTATGGCTACACCTTC. Encoded protein: CASSSPGADNYGYTF.

The rearrangement joins TRBV2 to TRBJ1-5; D is uncertain. In germline, CDR1 is SNHLY, CDR2 FYNNEI. The CDR3 is made up of 14 amino acids. Trimming cost V 7 bases and J 6 bases, with 16 bases left between them. CDR3 in amino acids: CASTWAAAGQPQHF. The CDR3 DNA is TGTGCCAGCACTTGGGCAGCCGCGGGTCAGCCCCAGCATTTT.

The rearrangement links TRBV5-1 to TRBJ2-1; D assignment may be TRBD1 or TRBD2 (5 bases each). V lost 4 bases and J 7 bases, leaving 18 bases between the germline ends. The germline V gene encodes CDR1 SGHRS and CDR2 YFSETQ. This CDR3 spans 15 amino acids. The CDR3 DNA reads TGCGCCAGCAGCCCGACAGCACCTCCGGGGAATGAGCAGTTCTTC. Translating it yields CASSPTAPPGNEQFF.